This TCR beta chain came from a study of early T cells in non-severe SARS-CoV-2 infection. Study details: Bulk RNA from unsorted whole blood was sequenced; chains were unpaired. General study findings and limits: VDJdb matching skewed toward anti-spike CD8 responses, missing private and CD4 specificities.

The trim removed 6 bases at V and 3 bases at J, leaving 2 bases unmatched. The CDR3 runs to 13 residues. Germline V gene data show CDR1 as WSHSY and CDR2 as SAAADI. This clonotype appeared a few times. Its antigen is currently unknown. Individual cDNA molecules were tagged with unique molecular identifiers. TCRdb independently ran MiXCR on the 5' RACE reads; one entry per CDR3 protein. The repertoire holds 50,000 or so distinct CDR3 sequences, with around 5.6% as singletons. The gene calls are TRBV10-2 and TRBJ2-1, with 7 bases that match TRBD2. Specimen: whole blood. The receptor's source is an adult who was a healthcare worker with PCR-confirmed SARS-CoV-2 infection or an uninfected control (not recorded which). The CDR3 nucleotides read TGCGCCAGCAGGCGGGACTACTACAATGAGCAGTTCTTC. Translated, it gives CASRRDYYNEQFF.